These T cell receptor beta chains were read from a single sample in a study of beta chain features in type 1 diabetes. This table comes from immunoSEQ multiplex PCR, and its TCRdb copy is limited to in-frame clones, with some not included. In the table there are 220,000 or so clones, around 68% of which are singletons. Material for sequencing was naive CD4+ T cells from blood. The receptor set was obtained from a man under 40 in good health. The CDR3 runs from the conserved cysteine through the conserved F or W.

>TRBV7-9
CASGPGTRYEQYF
>TRBV30
CAWSVFRGTEAFF
>TRBV11-2
CASSSGSSSTDTQYF
>TRBV29-1
CSASTGLRTDTQYF
>TRBV28
CASRTGAAPGYF
>TRBV29-1
CSVDDGSSYEQYF
>TRBV5-1
CASNEAVGTGELFF
>TRBV28
CASSLRQDTGYTF
>TRBV25-1
CASTTGYEQYF
>TRBV27
CASRPGQPYEQYF
>TRBV18
CASSPRSGGGETQYF